This passage covers 7 T cell receptor beta chains from one sample sequenced in a study of shared clonotypes between healthy human individuals. The table came from immunoSEQ multiplex PCR; TCRdb's copy has only in-frame clones and leaves some out. The table lists roughly 1,500,000 clones, about 98% of them singletons. What was sequenced was naive CD4+ T cells sorted from blood. Regarding subset: CD45RA+ positively selected. The origin of the receptors is a man aged 25 to 45 in good health.

The chain employs TRBV5-1 and TRBJ2-1; TRBD2 is a possible D gene (5 bases). V gave up 0 bases and J gave up 7 bases, with 14 bases separating them. The CDR3 consists of 15 residues. The germline gives CDR1 SGHRS, CDR2 YFSETQ. DNA of the CDR3: TGCGCCAGCAGCTTGGTGTCTTCCCCGGGGAATGAGCAGTTCTTC. Translated, it gives CASSLVSSPGNEQFF.

This clone has a single count. V is TRBV25-1 and J is TRBJ1-5; D not certain. The CDR3 is 14 amino acids. Germline CDR1 is MGHDK and CDR2 is SYGVNS. V lost 4 bases, J lost 5 bases, and 12 bases lay in between. The CDR3, as DNA: TGTGCCAGCAGTGGGGCGGGCCCTCATCAGCCCCAGCATTTT. This encodes CASSGAGPHQPQHF.

This chain joins TRBV11-3 and TRBJ1-1; D may be TRBD1 (5 bases). Looked up from germline, CDR1 is SGHNT and CDR2 is YENEEA. Between the trimmed V and J ends, which lost 0 bases and 8 bases, there was a span of 10 bases. The CDR3 covers 13 residues. The CDR3 loop is CASSLDPGGEAFF. In DNA form, the CDR3 reads TGTGCCAGCAGCTTAGATCCTGGGGGAGAAGCTTTCTTT.

The CDR3: CASSVAGRELFF. CDR3 nucleotides: TGTGCCAGCAGCGTAGCAGGACGAGAGCTGTTTTTT. The chain joins TRBV9 to TRBJ2-2; no firm D call. Germline assignment: CDR1 SGDLS and CDR2 YYNGEE. The V and J ends lost 0 bases and 11 bases respectively, with 8 bases between them. The CDR3 is 12 residues long.

The chain joins TRBV7-2 to TRBJ2-1; possible D gene TRBD2, 5 bases. The germline V gene encodes CDR1 SGHTA and CDR2 FQGNSA. V lost 1 base and J 4 bases, leaving 11 bases between the germline ends. The CDR3 totals 15 residues. Here the CDR3 reads CASSLGPLEYNEQFF. The CDR3 DNA sequence: TGTGCCAGCAGCTTAGGCCCACTAGAATACAATGAGCAGTTCTTC.

This clone was counted a few times. CDR3 nucleotides: TGTGCCAGCAGCCAAGAGAGGCTAGCCGTCACAGATACGCAGTATTTT. Protein: CASSQERLAVTDTQYF. The genes are TRBV4-2 and TRBJ2-3; possible D gene TRBD2, 5 bases. CDR1 and CDR2 (germline): LGHNA, YNFKEQ. Trimming removed 0 bases from V and 2 bases from J, with 12 bases in between. There are 16 residues in the CDR3.

The chain employs TRBV2 and TRBJ1-4; D unclear. Germline V gene sequence: CDR1 SNHLY, CDR2 FYNNEI. The CDR3 has 11 residues. Trimming shortened V by 6 bases and J by 8 bases, and 7 bases separated the two germline ends. The CDR3 here is CASSPAEKLFF. CDR3 sequence (DNA): TGTGCCAGCAGCCCCGCGGAAAAACTGTTTTTT. Filled out from reference TRBV2 and TRBJ1-4, the complete variable domain reads EPEVTQTPSHQVTQMGQEVILRCVPISNHLYFYWYRQILGQKVEFLVSFYNNEISEKSEIFDDQFSVERPDGSNFTLKIRSTKLEDSAMYFCASSPAEKLFFGSGTQLSVL.